This T cell receptor beta chain was profiled in a study of shared clonotypes between healthy human individuals. The CDR3 spans 13 residues. CDR1 is SGHAT and CDR2 is FQNNGV in the germline V gene. Trimming pared 0 bases from V and 6 bases from J, leaving 7 bases between. Produced via immunoSEQ multiplex PCR; TCRdb's table is partial and in-frame only. The sample lists 2,100,000 or so clones; about 94% were seen once. Sequencing was done on a sample of naive CD4+ T cells sorted from blood. Subset: CD45RA+ positively selected. The rearrangement joins TRBV11-2 to TRBJ2-3, with D unclear. The source of this sequence is a man younger than 35 in good health. CDR3 in amino acids: CASSLDVADTQYF. The CDR3, as DNA: TGTGCCAGCAGCTTAGATGTGGCTGATACGCAGTATTTT. Full variable domain (rest looked up from reference TRBV11-2 and TRBJ2-3): EAGVAQSPRYKIIEKRQSVAFWCNPISGHATLYWYQQILGQGPKLLIQFQNNGVVDDSQLPKDRFSAERLKGVDSTLKIQPAKLEDSAVYLCASSLDVADTQYFGPGTRLTVL.